The 25 T cell receptor beta chains presented below share a single source sample, sequenced in a study of OX40 agonist ivuxolimab in advanced cancers. The assay was immunoSEQ multiplex PCR, and TCRdb's table has in-frame clones only and misses some. The sample comprises tens of thousands of clones, over 75% of which are singletons, and roughly 23% rests with the top ten. Material: CD4+ or CD8+ T cells sorted from blood, obtained in a trial of the OX40 agonist ivuxolimab. The receptors stem from an adult with an advanced solid tumor such as melanoma, head and neck, liver or kidney cancer.

The V call is TRBV28, the J call TRBJ1-1, with D possibly being TRBD1 (5 bases). Germline loops: CDR1 MDHEN, CDR2 SYDVKM. CDR3 length: 11 amino acids. V shed 2 bases and J shed 8 bases, with 6 bases lying between them. The CDR3 protein is CASSLGTEAFF. The CDR3 region has the DNA TGTGCCAGCAGTTTAGGGACCGAAGCTTTCTTT.

The rearrangement links TRBV6-1 to TRBJ1-2, with D uncertain. The CDR3 extends over 17 amino acids. The V end lost 0 bases, the J end lost 4 bases, and 18 bases lay between the germline ends. Germline CDR1 and CDR2: MNHNS and SASEGT. The CDR3 bases are TGTGCCAGCAGTGAAGCGCTTTTTAATGAACTGGGCTATGGCTACACCTTC. Residues: CASSEALFNELGYGYTF.

The chain joins TRBV5-6 to TRBJ1-6, with 10 bases fitting TRBD1. The ends lost 1 base at V and 10 bases at J; junction bases unmatched: 8. This CDR3 comprises 16 residues. CDR1 and CDR2 from the germline V gene are SGHDT and YYEEEE. CDR3 amino acids: CASSLFSGQGNSPLHF. The CDR3 DNA follows: TGTGCCAGCAGCTTGTTCTCGGGACAGGGGAACTCACCCCTCCACTTT.

The genes are TRBV27 and TRBJ2-7; D not resolved. The germline V and J ends were trimmed by 3 bases and 5 bases, with 14 bases remaining between them. Germline values: CDR1 MNHEY, CDR2 SMNVEV (reference sequence). CDR3 size: 14 residues. The CDR3 here is CASSFIGRAHEQYF. CDR3 DNA sequence: TGTGCCAGCAGTTTCATCGGACGGGCCCACGAGCAGTACTTC.

The gene calls are TRBV13 and TRBJ2-7, with unresolved D. Trimming cost V 4 bases and J 5 bases, with 9 bases left between them. Germline lookup yields CDR1 PRHDT and CDR2 FYEKMQ (reference sequence). The CDR3 is made up of 12 amino acids. The CDR3 DNA sequence: TGTGCCAGCAGCTCTCAAAACGACGAGCAGTACTTC. It is translated as CASSSQNDEQYF.

V usage is TRBV7-8 and J usage is TRBJ1-4; no clear D. The V end was cut by 2 bases, the J end by 5 bases, with 9 bases between. In germline, CDR1 is SGHVS, CDR2 FQNEAQ. CDR3 length equals 14 residues. CDR3 bases: TGTGCCAGCAGCTTACGTCTTAACAATGAAAAACTGTTTTTT. Translation: CASSLRLNNEKLFF.

This clone was seen just once. CDR3 loop: CASSDSSGGVTEQFF. The CDR3 region has the DNA TGCGCCAGCAGTGATTCCAGCGGGGGGGTGACTGAGCAGTTCTTC. V and J are TRBV10-1 and TRBJ2-1, with 10 positions matching TRBD2. Germline CDR1 is WNHNN and CDR2 is SYGVQD (reference sequence). The CDR3 length is 15 residues. V lost 3 bases, J lost 9 bases, and 8 bases stayed unmatched.

The V call is TRBV14, the J call TRBJ2-1, with TRBD2 identical over 7 bases. This CDR3 contains 13 residues. Germline CDR1 and CDR2: SGHDN and FVKESK. V lost 4 bases to trimming and J lost 6 bases; unmatched junction nucleotides: 3. The CDR3 sequence is CASSLRLANEQFF. CDR3 bases: TGTGCCAGCAGCCTCAGACTAGCCAATGAGCAGTTCTTC. The full variable domain, rest sourced from reference TRBV14 and TRBJ2-1, is EAGVTQFPSHSVIEKGQTVTLRCDPISGHDNLYWYRRVMGKEIKFLLHFVKESKQDESGMPNNRFLAERTGGTYSTLKVQPAELEDSGVYFCASSLRLANEQFFGPGTRLTVL.

The chain employs TRBV6-6 and TRBJ1-6; 7 nucleotides line up with TRBD1. Germline V gives CDR1 MNHNY, CDR2 SVGAGI (reference sequence). This CDR3 is 15 amino acids long. J gave up 7 bases and V 2 bases, and 5 bases lay outside the gene matches. The CDR3 here is CASSYEPGGNSPLHF. The DNA for the CDR3 is TGTGCCAGCAGTTACGAGCCAGGGGGAAATTCACCCCTCCACTTT.

This chain uses TRBV5-1 with TRBJ2-3; a possible D gene is TRBD1 (6 bases). This CDR3 is 15 amino acids long. CDR1 and CDR2 (germline): SGHRS, YFSETQ. V lost 3 bases to trimming and J lost 4 bases, with 15 bases between them. The CDR3 sequence: CASSSTGSGADTQYF. The CDR3 DNA reads as TGCGCCAGCAGCTCTACAGGGTCTGGGGCAGATACGCAGTATTTT. Complete variable domain (other parts from reference TRBV5-1 and TRBJ2-3): KAGVTQTPRYLIKTRGQQVTLSCSPISGHRSVSWYQQTPGQGLQFLFEYFSETQRNKGNFPGRFSGRQFSNSRSEMNVSTLELGDSALYLCASSSTGSGADTQYFGPGTRLTVL.

This clone came up a few times. The V gene is TRBV9, the J gene TRBJ2-5; 10 bases are a match to TRBD1. V dropped 4 bases and J dropped 2; count of bases not matched to a gene: 5. Looked up from germline, CDR1 is SGDLS and CDR2 is YYNGEE. This CDR3 comprises 15 residues. The CDR3 nucleotides read TGTGCCAGCAGCATGGGACAGGGGAGGCAAGAGACCCAGTACTTC. Its translation: CASSMGQGRQETQYF.

The chain is built from TRBV27 and TRBJ2-1; possibly TRBD2 for D (6 bases). V gave up 3 bases and J gave up 0 bases, with 12 bases separating them. CDR3 length: 16 residues. Germline CDR1 reads MNHEY; CDR2 reads SMNVEV (reference sequence). CDR3 sequence (DNA): TGTGCCAGCAGTTTGAGCCTAGCGAACTCCTACAATGAGCAGTTCTTC. As protein: CASSLSLANSYNEQFF.

This clone was counted a single time. V and J are TRBV6-6 and TRBJ1-3; 10 bases are a match to TRBD1. With 6 bases clipped from V and 8 bases from J, the junction kept 7 bases outside the gene matches. This CDR3 is built from 14 residues. Germline loops: CDR1 MNHNY, CDR2 SVGAGI (reference sequence). This CDR3 is CASRSTGGTDTIYF. CDR3 coding DNA: TGTGCCAGCAGGTCGACAGGGGGCACAGACACCATATATTTT.

The J gene is TRBJ2-3, the V gene TRBV9; either TRBD1 or TRBD2 may fit D (5 bases each). Germline CDR1 and CDR2: SGDLS and YYNGEE. The ends were cut back, 3 bases at V and 6 bases at J, with 26 bases in the middle. CDR3 length: 18 amino acids. DNA of the CDR3: TGTGCCAGCAGCGCCAGCCGGGACCCTAGAAGAGTTTCGGATACGCAGTATTTT. Translated, it gives CASSASRDPRRVSDTQYF. Using reference TRBV9 and TRBJ2-3 for the parts outside the CDR3, the full variable domain is DSGVTQTPKHLITATGQRVTLRCSPRSGDLSVYWYQQSLDQGLQFLIQYYNGEERAKGNILERFSAQQFPDLHSELNLSSLELGDSALYFCASSASRDPRRVSDTQYFGPGTRLTVL.

The chain employs TRBV4-1 and TRBJ1-2; no clear D gene. The length of the CDR3 is 14 residues. Germline CDR1 is MGHRA and CDR2 is YSYEKL. V shed 3 bases and J shed 0 bases, with 8 bases lying between them. CDR3 in DNA: TGCGCCAGCAGCCAGACCCAGGCTAACTATGGCTACACCTTC. It codes for CASSQTQANYGYTF.

V and J are TRBV7-9 and TRBJ1-5, with TRBD1 as a possible D gene (6 bases). V lost 6 bases to trimming and J lost 7 bases, with 19 bases between them. Germline CDR1 and CDR2: SEHNR and FQNEAQ (reference sequence). This CDR3 has 15 amino acids. CDR3 sequence: CASSSGTQPRQPQHF. The CDR3 bases are TGTGCCAGCAGTTCCGGGACACAGCCTCGGCAGCCCCAGCATTTT. Full variable domain (missing parts from reference TRBV7-9 and TRBJ1-5): DTGVSQNPRHKITKRGQNVTFRCDPISEHNRLYWYRQTLGQGPEFLTYFQNEAQLEKSRLLSDRFSAERPKGSFSTLEIQRTEQGDSAMYLCASSSGTQPRQPQHFGDGTRLSIL.

CDR3 protein: CASVTRGPYTF. CDR3 in DNA: TGTGCCTCAGTCACACGGGGCCCTTACACCTTC. The gene calls are TRBV7-9 and TRBJ1-2; weak D call: TRBD1 (5 bases). CDR1 and CDR2 from the germline V gene are SEHNR and FQNEAQ (reference sequence). This CDR3 is built from 11 residues. V lost 11 bases and J lost 11, with 18 bases in between.

The CDR3 reads CASVSGRGNTIYF. CDR3 bases: TGTGCTAGTGTTTCGGGCCGTGGAAACACCATATATTTT. V usage is TRBV12-5 and J usage is TRBJ1-3, with D unclear. CDR1 and CDR2 (germline): LGHNT, FRNRAP. There are 13 residues in the CDR3. Trimming stripped 7 bases from V and 3 bases from J, with 10 bases between.

This chain connects TRBV6-6 to TRBJ1-2, with D hard to call. CDR1 is MNHNY, CDR2 SVGAGI, per germline (reference sequence). The V end lost 8 bases, the J end lost 4 bases, and 11 bases lay between the germline ends. The CDR3 totals 12 residues. CDR3 sequence (DNA): TGTGCCAGCGGGAGCGGCTCCTATGGCTACACCTTC. This encodes CASGSGSYGYTF.

The chain combines TRBV7-9 with TRBJ2-3; 8 bases match TRBD2. The CDR3 contains 14 residues. V lost 5 bases to trimming and J lost 2 bases; unmatched junction nucleotides: 3. Germline V gene sequence: CDR1 SEHNR, CDR2 FQNEAQ (reference sequence). The CDR3 DNA is TGTGCCAGCAGCCGAGCGGGGGTCACAGATACGCAGTATTTT. It codes for CASSRAGVTDTQYF.

The rearrangement uses TRBV30 and TRBJ1-3; tentatively, D is TRBD1 (6 bases). CDR3 size: 15 residues. Germline assignment: CDR1 GTSNPN and CDR2 SVGIG (reference sequence). V was trimmed by 0 bases and J by 2 bases, leaving 11 bases between them. CDR3 protein: CAWSVGGAPGNTIYF. In DNA, the CDR3 is TGTGCCTGGAGTGTAGGGGGGGCGCCTGGAAACACCATATATTTT.

V and J are TRBV10-3 and TRBJ1-2; TRBD1 is a possible D gene (5 bases). Germline CDR1 ENHRY, CDR2 SYGVKD. V dropped 7 bases and J dropped 10 bases, with 16 bases sitting between them. This CDR3 comprises 12 residues. The CDR3 DNA sequence: TGTGCCATCAAATCGACGGGGGAGGACTACACCTTC. Protein product: CAIKSTGEDYTF.

The V call is TRBV7-8, the J call TRBJ1-2, with 10 bases matching TRBD1. Germline V gene lookup returns CDR1 SGHVS and CDR2 FQNEAQ. The length of the CDR3 is 14 residues. V lost 3 bases, J lost 3 bases, and 1 base stayed unmatched. CDR3 coding DNA: TGTGCCAGCAGCTTCGGGACAGGGGACTATGGCTACACCTTC. Protein: CASSFGTGDYGYTF. Drawing the rest from reference TRBV7-8 and TRBJ1-2, the complete variable domain is GAGVSQSPRYKVAKRGQDVALRCDPISGHVSLFWYQQALGQGPEFLTYFQNEAQLDKSGLPSDRFFAERPEGSVSTLKIQRTQQEDSAVYLCASSFGTGDYGYTFGSGTRLTVV.

The rearrangement links TRBV7-9 to TRBJ2-3; 10 nucleotides align to TRBD2. Germline lookup yields CDR1 SEHNR and CDR2 FQNEAQ (reference sequence). CDR3 length: 16 residues. The V segment lost 2 bases and the J segment 4 bases; nucleotides outside the gene matches: 6. Here the CDR3 reads CASSLKASGGPDTQYF. In DNA form, the CDR3 reads TGTGCCAGCAGCTTAAAGGCTAGCGGGGGCCCAGATACGCAGTATTTT.

The gene calls are TRBV4-2 and TRBJ2-7; 7 bases are a match to TRBD1. V shed 2 bases and J 7 bases; nucleotides not matched to a gene: 8. This CDR3 has 14 residues. The V gene's germline CDR1 is LGHNA and CDR2 YNFKEQ. As DNA, the CDR3 is TGTGCCAGCAGCCAATTGATAGGGGGCGAAGAGCAGTACTTC. It yields the protein CASSQLIGGEEQYF.